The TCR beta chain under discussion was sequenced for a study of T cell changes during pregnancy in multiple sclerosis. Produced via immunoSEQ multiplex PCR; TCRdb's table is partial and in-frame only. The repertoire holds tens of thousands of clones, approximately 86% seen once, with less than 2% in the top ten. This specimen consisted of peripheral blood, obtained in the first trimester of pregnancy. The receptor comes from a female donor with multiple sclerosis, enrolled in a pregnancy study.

Here the CDR3 DNA reads TGTGCCAGCAGCTTGTGGGAGGATACGCAGTATTTT. Translation gives CASSLWEDTQYF. The V gene is TRBV5-4, the J gene TRBJ2-3; D is perhaps TRBD2 (5 bases). The CDR3 covers 12 residues. Per germline, CDR1 SGHNT and CDR2 YYREEE (reference sequence). V gave up 1 base and J gave up 6 bases, with 6 bases separating them.